The present entry profiles one T cell receptor beta chain with its context. The antigen it recognizes is unknown. Base qualities are not at hand, and no much larger clone is one base apart. The V end loses 5 bases and the J end loses 2 bases, and a stretch of 13 bases separates them. The germline V gene yields SQVTM for CDR1 and ANQGSEA for CDR2. Including the terminal cysteine and phenylalanine, the CDR3 comprises 13 residues. The read is trimmed to its CDR3 DNA, 39 bases read in frame from base 1. These data belong to a study of control samples from healthy donors and cancer patients (TCRdb year 2020). Library construction relied on the immunoSEQ multiplex PCR assay. TCRdb retrieved this table from immuneACCESS and kept in-frame rearrangements only. Not all clones are present; in checked studies, unresolved V genes account for under half, and no reason is known for the remainder. The sample records some 130,000 clones, approximately 86% of which are singletons. The leading ten clones occupy 8% to 9.5% of the sample.

The sequence came from a woman aged 30 to 39 in good health. Sequenced: blood. The chain links TRBV29-1 with TRBJ2-7; the D segment cannot be called with confidence. The bases read TGCAGCGTTACACTCCCGCCGGCCTACGAGCAGTACTTC. Its protein reads: CSVTLPPAYEQYF.